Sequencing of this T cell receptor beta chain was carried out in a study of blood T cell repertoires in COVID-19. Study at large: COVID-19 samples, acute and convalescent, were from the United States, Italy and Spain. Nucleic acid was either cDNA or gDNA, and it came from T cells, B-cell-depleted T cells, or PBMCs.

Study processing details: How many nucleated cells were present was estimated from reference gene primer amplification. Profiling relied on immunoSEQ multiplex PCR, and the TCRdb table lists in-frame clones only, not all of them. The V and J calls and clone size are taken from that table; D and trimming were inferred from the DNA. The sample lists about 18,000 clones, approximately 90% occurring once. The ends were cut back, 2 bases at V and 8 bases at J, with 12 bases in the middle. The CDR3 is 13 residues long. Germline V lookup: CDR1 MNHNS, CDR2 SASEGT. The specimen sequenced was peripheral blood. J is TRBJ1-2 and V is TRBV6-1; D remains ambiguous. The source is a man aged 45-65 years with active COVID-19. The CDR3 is CASSENGVAGYTF. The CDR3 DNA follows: TGTGCCAGCAGTGAAAACGGGGTGGCGGGCTACACCTTC.